Listed below are T cell receptor beta chains from one sample, sequenced in a study of T cells in Graves' hyperthyroidism and ophthalmopathy. TCRdb passed the multiplex PCR reads through MiXCR, listing each CDR3 protein once. This repertoire shows approximately 620,000 distinct CDR3 sequences, approximately 14% found once; its top ten account for less than 6%. Input material: blood. The source is a woman younger than 45 with Graves' hyperthyroidism that later progressed to Graves' ophthalmopathy. Both conserved end residues are part of each CDR3. Fields, in order: clone size, V gene, CDR3 length, J gene, D gene, CDR3 DNA, CDR3 protein. A D gene is named only where the DNA matches it firmly. Expanded clones get a size class; other rows say once, few or many, or leave the size out.

abundance: .
v_gene: TRBV30
len: 13
j_gene: TRBJ2-1
d_gene: .
CDR3nt: TGTGACTGGAGTGTAGGAAACGCCATGGAGCAGTTCTTC
CDR3aa: CDWSVGNAMEQFF

abundance: many
v_gene: TRBV12-3/TRBV12-4
len: 14
j_gene: TRBJ2-7
d_gene: .
CDR3nt: TGTGCCAGCACCCTTGAGGGGGATTCTAACGAGCAGTACTTC
CDR3aa: CASTLEGDSNEQYF

abundance: .
v_gene: TRBV25-1
len: 15
j_gene: TRBJ1-1
d_gene: .
CDR3nt: TGTGCCAGCAGTGGGGTTGGACGGTCGAACACTGAAGCTTTCTTT
CDR3aa: CASSGVGRSNTEAFF

abundance: many
v_gene: TRBV10-3
len: 11
j_gene: TRBJ2-2
d_gene: .
CDR3nt: TGTGCCATCAGGACATCGGGGGAGCTGTTTTTT
CDR3aa: CAIRTSGELFF

abundance: once
v_gene: TRBV7-9
len: 14
j_gene: TRBJ2-7
d_gene: TRBD1
CDR3nt: TGTGCCAGCAGCCCGCCGGGACAGCCCACCGAGCAGTACTTC
CDR3aa: CASSPPGQPTEQYF

abundance: many
v_gene: TRBV10-3
len: 14
j_gene: TRBJ2-7
d_gene: TRBD2
CDR3nt: TGTGCCATCAGATCCGGGACTAGTGAATACGAGCAGTACTTC
CDR3aa: CAIRSGTSEYEQYF

abundance: .
v_gene: TRBV10-1
len: 16
j_gene: TRBJ2-3
d_gene: .
CDR3nt: TGCGCCAGCAGTGGAGTTACTGAGCGGGGCACAGATACGCAGTATTTT
CDR3aa: CASSGVTERGTDTQYF

abundance: many
v_gene: TRBV12-3/TRBV12-4
len: 15
j_gene: TRBJ2-5
d_gene: .
CDR3nt: TGTGCCAGCAGTGCTACGGGACTTCCTGGGGAGACCCAGTACTTC
CDR3aa: CASSATGLPGETQYF

abundance: many
v_gene: TRBV11-3
len: 14
j_gene: TRBJ2-1
d_gene: TRBD1
CDR3nt: TGTGCCAGCAGCACTAGACAGGGTATAGATGAGCAGTTCTTC
CDR3aa: CASSTRQGIDEQFF

abundance: many
v_gene: TRBV6-1
len: 12
j_gene: TRBJ2-1
d_gene: .
CDR3nt: TGTGCTACGGCTAGCTTCCAGAATGAGCAGTTCTTC
CDR3aa: CATASFQNEQFF

abundance: many
v_gene: TRBV11-2
len: 12
j_gene: TRBJ2-7
d_gene: .
CDR3nt: TGTGCCAGCAGCTTAACGGACCAGGAGCAGTACTTC
CDR3aa: CASSLTDQEQYF

abundance: .
v_gene: TRBV6-2/TRBV6-3
len: 15
j_gene: TRBJ2-7
d_gene: TRBD1
CDR3nt: TGTGCCAGCAGTTACCTCACCGGGACAGGGAACGAGCAGTACTTC
CDR3aa: CASSYLTGTGNEQYF

abundance: few
v_gene: TRBV7-9
len: 17
j_gene: TRBJ2-2
d_gene: .
CDR3nt: TGTGCCAGCAGCTTAGCCCTGCCAGGCCGGCGGGCCGGGGAGCTGTTTTTT
CDR3aa: CASSLALPGRRAGELFF

abundance: many
v_gene: TRBV2
len: 16
j_gene: TRBJ2-3
d_gene: .
CDR3nt: TGTGCCAGCAGTTCGAACAGGGGAGGTAGCACAGATACGCAGTATTTT
CDR3aa: CASSSNRGGSTDTQYF

abundance: many
v_gene: TRBV7-2
len: 15
j_gene: TRBJ2-5
d_gene: .
CDR3nt: TGTGCCAGCAGCTTAGCGAGTAGCGGCCAAGAGACCCAGTACTTC
CDR3aa: CASSLASSGQETQYF

abundance: many
v_gene: TRBV24-1
len: 13
j_gene: TRBJ1-2
d_gene: .
CDR3nt: TGTGCCACAGCGCCGAGGACAGCTTATGGCTACACCTTC
CDR3aa: CATAPRTAYGYTF

abundance: many
v_gene: TRBV20-1
len: 11
j_gene: TRBJ2-5
d_gene: .
CDR3nt: TGCAGTGCAAGGGTAGCCGAGACCCAGTACTTC
CDR3aa: CSARVAETQYF

abundance: few
v_gene: TRBV12-5
len: 16
j_gene: TRBJ1-5
d_gene: .
CDR3nt: TGTGCTAGTGGTTTGGTACGAGGGGAAGGGACTCAGCCCCAGCATTTT
CDR3aa: CASGLVRGEGTQPQHF

abundance: few
v_gene: TRBV5-1
len: 15
j_gene: TRBJ1-5
d_gene: .
CDR3nt: TGCGCCAGCAGCCGGGGAGGTAATAGCAATCAGCCCCAGCATTTT
CDR3aa: CASSRGGNSNQPQHF

abundance: few
v_gene: TRBV6-2/TRBV6-3
len: 20
j_gene: TRBJ2-1
d_gene: TRBD2
CDR3nt: TGTGCCAGCAGCCTTCCTAGCGGGAGGAGGAGGGAAAGATCCTACAATGAGCAGTTCTTC
CDR3aa: CASSLPSGRRRERSYNEQFF

abundance: many
v_gene: TRBV24-1
len: 15
j_gene: TRBJ2-1
d_gene: .
CDR3nt: TGTGCCACCAGTGATCCAAGGACCTTGAGCAATGAGCAGTTCTTC
CDR3aa: CATSDPRTLSNEQFF

abundance: .
v_gene: TRBV6-2/TRBV6-3
len: 11
j_gene: TRBJ2-7
d_gene: .
CDR3nt: TGTGCCAGCAGGGCCCTATCAGAGCAGTACTTC
CDR3aa: CASRALSEQYF

abundance: many
v_gene: TRBV11-2
len: 15
j_gene: TRBJ2-1
d_gene: TRBD1
CDR3nt: TGTGCCAGCAGTCGGACAGGTGAGTCCTACAATGAGCAGTTCTTC
CDR3aa: CASSRTGESYNEQFF

abundance: .
v_gene: TRBV11-2
len: 13
j_gene: TRBJ2-7
d_gene: TRBD2
CDR3nt: TGTGCCAGCAGCGGAGCGGGAGGCGGTGAGCAGTACTTC
CDR3aa: CASSGAGGGEQYF

abundance: few
v_gene: TRBV15
len: 13
j_gene: TRBJ1-1
d_gene: .
CDR3nt: TGTGCCACCAGCAGAGCCTCCAGGTCAGAAGCTTTCTTT
CDR3aa: CATSRASRSEAFF

abundance: many
v_gene: TRBV6-6
len: 16
j_gene: TRBJ1-4
d_gene: TRBD1
CDR3nt: TGTGCCAGCAGTTACTCAACCGGGACAGTTAATGAAAAACTGTTTTTT
CDR3aa: CASSYSTGTVNEKLFF

abundance: many
v_gene: TRBV28
len: 18
j_gene: TRBJ1-5
d_gene: .
CDR3nt: TGTGCCAGCAGCTATCTTAAGGAACAGGAGTATAGCAATCAGCCCCAGCATTTT
CDR3aa: CASSYLKEQEYSNQPQHF

abundance: .
v_gene: TRBV30
len: 18
j_gene: TRBJ2-6
d_gene: .
CDR3nt: TGTGCCTGGTCCCCTCATCAGGGGTGGGGTACTGGGGCCAACGTCCTGACTTTC
CDR3aa: CAWSPHQGWGTGANVLTF

abundance: many
v_gene: TRBV7-2
len: 15
j_gene: TRBJ1-3
d_gene: .
CDR3nt: TGTGCCAGCAGCTTAGACTTTAACCCTGGAAACACCATATATTTT
CDR3aa: CASSLDFNPGNTIYF

abundance: many
v_gene: TRBV27
len: 15
j_gene: TRBJ1-6
d_gene: .
CDR3nt: TGTGCCAGCAGTCCCCCGGGTGGAGATAATTCACCCCTCCACTTT
CDR3aa: CASSPPGGDNSPLHF

abundance: .
v_gene: TRBV6-2/TRBV6-3
len: 15
j_gene: TRBJ2-6
d_gene: TRBD1
CDR3nt: TGTGCCAGCACCCTAGGGGGCGATGGGGCCAACGTCCTGACTTTC
CDR3aa: CASTLGGDGANVLTF

abundance: .
v_gene: TRBV14
len: 13
j_gene: TRBJ1-6
d_gene: .
CDR3nt: TGTGCCAGCGGGTGGGGACGGGACTCACCCCTCCACTTT
CDR3aa: CASGWGRDSPLHF

abundance: many
v_gene: TRBV3-1
len: 14
j_gene: TRBJ1-1
d_gene: .
CDR3nt: TGTGCCAGCAGCCCCAGGGGTACGACCACTGAAGCTTTCTTT
CDR3aa: CASSPRGTTTEAFF

abundance: .
v_gene: TRBV2
len: 14
j_gene: TRBJ1-1
d_gene: TRBD1
CDR3nt: TGTGCCAGCAAGGGGGCGGTGGGGAACACTGAAGCTTTCTTT
CDR3aa: CASKGAVGNTEAFF

abundance: many
v_gene: TRBV13
len: 18
j_gene: TRBJ1-1
d_gene: TRBD1
CDR3nt: TGTGCCAGCAGCCCGACTGGGACAGGGGGCGAGGGGAACACTGAAGCTTTCTTT
CDR3aa: CASSPTGTGGEGNTEAFF

abundance: many
v_gene: TRBV29-1
len: 14
j_gene: TRBJ1-4
d_gene: TRBD1
CDR3nt: TGCAGCGGTGGCCGGGACAGGGTAAACCGAAAACTGTTTTTT
CDR3aa: CSGGRDRVNRKLFF

abundance: .
v_gene: TRBV5-8
len: 15
j_gene: TRBJ1-3
d_gene: .
CDR3nt: TGTGCCAGCAGCACTGGACAAAGCTCTGGAAACACCATATATTTT
CDR3aa: CASSTGQSSGNTIYF

abundance: few
v_gene: TRBV4-3
len: 15
j_gene: TRBJ1-5
d_gene: .
CDR3nt: TGCGCCAGCAGCCAAGATACGGGACCCAATCAGCCCCAGCATTTT
CDR3aa: CASSQDTGPNQPQHF

abundance: .
v_gene: TRBV5-1
len: 14
j_gene: TRBJ1-1
d_gene: .
CDR3nt: TGCGCCAGCAGCCTCCGGGACATAATCACTGAAGCTTTCTTT
CDR3aa: CASSLRDIITEAFF

abundance: many
v_gene: TRBV30
len: 13
j_gene: TRBJ2-5
d_gene: TRBD2
CDR3nt: TGTGCCTGTTTAGCGGGAGCTGTGGAGACCCAGTACTTC
CDR3aa: CACLAGAVETQYF

abundance: many
v_gene: TRBV14
len: 17
j_gene: TRBJ1-2
d_gene: TRBD1
CDR3nt: TGTGCCAGCAGTCCTTTTAACAGGGGACAGGATAACTATGGCTACACCTTC
CDR3aa: CASSPFNRGQDNYGYTF

abundance: .
v_gene: TRBV30
len: 14
j_gene: TRBJ2-1
d_gene: TRBD2
CDR3nt: TGTGCCTGCCCGATCAGCGGGAGGTACAATGAGCAGTTCTTC
CDR3aa: CACPISGRYNEQFF

abundance: few
v_gene: TRBV19
len: 14
j_gene: TRBJ1-5
d_gene: .
CDR3nt: TGTGCCAGTAGTATGGTGAGGGGCGCCGGGCCCCAGCATTTT
CDR3aa: CASSMVRGAGPQHF

abundance: many
v_gene: TRBV5-1
len: 17
j_gene: TRBJ2-1
d_gene: TRBD2
CDR3nt: TGCGCCAGCAGCTTGGAGGCTAGCGGGATGTCCTACAATGAGCAGTTCTTC
CDR3aa: CASSLEASGMSYNEQFF

abundance: .
v_gene: TRBV19
len: 15
j_gene: TRBJ2-5
d_gene: .
CDR3nt: TGTGCCAGTAGTCTACCGACTGGGACGGGAGAGACCCAGTACTTC
CDR3aa: CASSLPTGTGETQYF

abundance: many
v_gene: TRBV5-5
len: 17
j_gene: TRBJ2-2
d_gene: TRBD1
CDR3nt: TGTGCCAGCAGCCGTCCAACCGGGACAGGGAACACCGGGGAGCTGTTTTTT
CDR3aa: CASSRPTGTGNTGELFF

abundance: .
v_gene: TRBV19
len: 16
j_gene: TRBJ2-3
d_gene: .
CDR3nt: TGTGCCAGTAGTTCCGGGACCCACGGAAGCACAGATACGCAGTATTTT
CDR3aa: CASSSGTHGSTDTQYF

abundance: .
v_gene: TRBV25-1
len: 12
j_gene: TRBJ1-2
d_gene: .
CDR3nt: TGTGCCAGCAGCTTCGTCGAGGTCGGCTACACCTTC
CDR3aa: CASSFVEVGYTF